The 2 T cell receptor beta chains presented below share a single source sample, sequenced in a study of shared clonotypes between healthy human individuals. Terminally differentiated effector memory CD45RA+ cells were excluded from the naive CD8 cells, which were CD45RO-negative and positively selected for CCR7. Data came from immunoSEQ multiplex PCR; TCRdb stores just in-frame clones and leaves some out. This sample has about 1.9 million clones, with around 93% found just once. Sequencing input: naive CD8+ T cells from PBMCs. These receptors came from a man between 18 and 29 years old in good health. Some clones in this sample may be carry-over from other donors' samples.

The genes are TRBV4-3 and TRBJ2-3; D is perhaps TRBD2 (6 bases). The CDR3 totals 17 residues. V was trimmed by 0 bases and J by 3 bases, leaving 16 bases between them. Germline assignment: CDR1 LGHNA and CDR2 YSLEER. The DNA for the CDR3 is TGCGCCAGCAGCCAAGACTTGACGGGAGTTGTAACAGATACGCAGTATTTT. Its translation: CASSQDLTGVVTDTQYF.

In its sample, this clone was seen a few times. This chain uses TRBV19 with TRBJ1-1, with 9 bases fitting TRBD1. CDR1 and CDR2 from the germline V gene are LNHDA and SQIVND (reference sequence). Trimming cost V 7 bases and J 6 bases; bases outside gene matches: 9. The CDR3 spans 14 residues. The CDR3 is CASTDTGTGSEAFF. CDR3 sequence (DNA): TGTGCCAGTACCGATACCGGGACAGGGTCTGAAGCTTTCTTT.